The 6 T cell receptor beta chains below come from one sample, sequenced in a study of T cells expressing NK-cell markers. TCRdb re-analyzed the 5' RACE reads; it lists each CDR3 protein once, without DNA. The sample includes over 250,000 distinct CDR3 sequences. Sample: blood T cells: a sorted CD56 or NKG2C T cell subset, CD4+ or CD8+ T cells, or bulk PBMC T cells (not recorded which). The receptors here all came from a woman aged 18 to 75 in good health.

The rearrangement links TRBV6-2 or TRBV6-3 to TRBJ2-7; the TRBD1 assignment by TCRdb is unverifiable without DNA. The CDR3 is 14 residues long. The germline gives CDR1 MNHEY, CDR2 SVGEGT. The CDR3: CASRLAGRGNEQYF.

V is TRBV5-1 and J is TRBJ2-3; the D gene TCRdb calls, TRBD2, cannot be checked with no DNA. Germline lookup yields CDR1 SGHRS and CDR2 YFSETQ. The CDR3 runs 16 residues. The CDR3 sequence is CASSFEGLPGTDTQYF.

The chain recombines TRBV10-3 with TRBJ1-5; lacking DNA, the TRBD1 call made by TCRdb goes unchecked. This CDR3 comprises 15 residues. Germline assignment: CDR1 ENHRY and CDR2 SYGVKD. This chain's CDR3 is CAISEQGAGNQPQHF.

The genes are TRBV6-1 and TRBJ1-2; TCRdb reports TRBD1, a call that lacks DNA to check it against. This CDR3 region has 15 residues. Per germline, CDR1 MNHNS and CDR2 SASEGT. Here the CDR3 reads CASTGTGTGTYGYTF.

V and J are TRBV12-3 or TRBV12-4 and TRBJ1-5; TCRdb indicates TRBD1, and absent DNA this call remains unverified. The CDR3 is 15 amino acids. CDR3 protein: CASSGDRYSNQPQHF.

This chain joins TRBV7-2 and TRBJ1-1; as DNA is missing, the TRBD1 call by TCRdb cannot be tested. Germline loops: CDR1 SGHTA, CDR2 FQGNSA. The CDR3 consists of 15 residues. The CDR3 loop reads CASSRQGGMNTEAFF.